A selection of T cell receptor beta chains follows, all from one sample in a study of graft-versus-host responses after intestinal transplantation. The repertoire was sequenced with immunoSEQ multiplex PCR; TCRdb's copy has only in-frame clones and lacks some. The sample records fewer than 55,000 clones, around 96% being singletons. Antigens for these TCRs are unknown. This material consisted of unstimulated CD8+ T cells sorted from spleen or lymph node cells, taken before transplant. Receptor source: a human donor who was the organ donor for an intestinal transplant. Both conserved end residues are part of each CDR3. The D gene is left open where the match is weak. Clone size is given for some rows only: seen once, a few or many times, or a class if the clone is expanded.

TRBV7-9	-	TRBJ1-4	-	CASSLDSFDKLFF	TGTGCCAGCAGCTTGGACAGCTTCGACAAACTGTTTTTT
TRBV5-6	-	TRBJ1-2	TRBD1	CASSMTGVGGYGYTF	TGTGCCAGCAGCATGACAGGGGTTGGTGGCTATGGCTACACCTTC
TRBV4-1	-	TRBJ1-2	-	CASSQDVSVYGYTF	TGCGCCAGCAGCCAAGATGTGTCAGTCTATGGCTACACCTTC
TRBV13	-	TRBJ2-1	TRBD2	CASSLDLAGGSSYNEQFF	TGTGCCAGCAGCTTAGACCTAGCGGGGGGGAGCTCCTACAATGAGCAGTTCTTC
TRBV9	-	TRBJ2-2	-	CASSVRLGELFF	TGTGCCAGCAGCGTAAGGCTCGGGGAGCTGTTTTTT
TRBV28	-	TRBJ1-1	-	CASRITTGTEAFF	TGTGCCAGCAGAATAACAACGGGGACTGAAGCTTTCTTT
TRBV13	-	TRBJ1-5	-	CASSLGLLRNQPQHF	TGTGCCAGCAGCTTAGGCCTACTGAGGAATCAGCCCCAGCATTTT
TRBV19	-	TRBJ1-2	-	CASSIEVRHGYTF	TGTGCCAGTAGTATTGAGGTTCGGCATGGCTACACCTTC
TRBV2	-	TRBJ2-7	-	CASSVEDKPFPIYEQYF	TGTGCCAGCAGTGTTGAGGATAAACCATTTCCGATATACGAGCAGTACTTC
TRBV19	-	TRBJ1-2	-	CASSFDSYGYTF	TGTGCCAGTAGTTTCGACAGCTATGGCTACACCTTC
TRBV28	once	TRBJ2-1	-	CASRYGGESYNEQFF	TGTGCCAGCAGATATGGGGGCGAGTCCTACAATGAGCAGTTCTTC
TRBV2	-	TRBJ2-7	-	CASSEIMKGLKYEQYF	TGTGCCAGCAGTGAGATAATGAAGGGACTGAAGTACGAGCAGTACTTC
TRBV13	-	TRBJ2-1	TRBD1	CASSLRTGQDEQFF	TGTGCCAGCAGCTTACGGACAGGCCAGGATGAGCAGTTCTTC
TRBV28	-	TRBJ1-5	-	CASRGDDNSNQPQHF	TGTGCCAGCCGGGGCGACGACAATAGCAATCAGCCCCAGCATTTT
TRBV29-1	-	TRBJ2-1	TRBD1	CSVLRDRGNEQFF	TGCAGCGTTCTCCGGGACAGGGGAAATGAGCAGTTCTTC
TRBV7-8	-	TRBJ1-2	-	CASSLSGGRGYTF	TGTGCCAGCAGCTTATCGGGGGGCCGGGGCTACACCTTC
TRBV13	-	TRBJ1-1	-	CASSAPSNTEAFF	TGTGCCAGCAGCGCGCCAAGTAACACTGAAGCTTTCTTT
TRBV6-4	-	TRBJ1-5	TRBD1	CASTPNRDRVNQPQHF	TGTGCCAGCACTCCCAACCGGGACAGAGTAAATCAGCCCCAGCATTTT
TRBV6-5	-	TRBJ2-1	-	CASSYSDAEREQFF	TGTGCCAGCAGTTACTCGGACGCTGAACGTGAGCAGTTCTTC
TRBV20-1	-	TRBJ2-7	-	CTTIPEQYF	TGCACCACCATCCCCGAGCAGTACTTC
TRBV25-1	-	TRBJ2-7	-	CASSEGGDSYEQYF	TGTGCCAGCAGTGAGGGGGGGGACAGCTACGAGCAGTACTTC
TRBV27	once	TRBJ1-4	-	CASSPSHSPNRVGSTNEKLFF	TGTGCCAGCAGTCCAAGCCATTCCCCTAACAGGGTGGGGTCAACTAATGAAAAACTGTTTTTT
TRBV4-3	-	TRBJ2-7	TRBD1	CASSGTGAYEQYF	TGCGCCAGCAGCGGGACAGGAGCCTACGAGCAGTACTTC
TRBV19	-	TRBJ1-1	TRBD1	CASSIDPPGTVGTTMNTEAFF	TGTGCCAGTAGTATAGATCCCCCCGGGACAGTGGGGACCACGATGAACACTGAAGCTTTCTTT
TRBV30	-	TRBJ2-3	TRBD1	CAWTYGQGYTDTQYF	TGTGCCTGGACCTACGGACAGGGCTACACAGATACGCAGTATTTT
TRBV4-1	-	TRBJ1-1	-	CASSPVEFLNTEAFF	TGCGCCAGCAGCCCTGTTGAATTTTTGAACACTGAAGCTTTCTTT
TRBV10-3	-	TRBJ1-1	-	CAISPGVRTEAFF	TGTGCCATCAGTCCGGGGGTGAGAACTGAAGCCTTCTTT
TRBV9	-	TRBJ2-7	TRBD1	CASSLQGAREQYF	TGTGCCAGCAGCTTACAGGGGGCGCGCGAGCAGTACTTC
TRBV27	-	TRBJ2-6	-	CASSPFGANVLTF	TGTGCCAGCAGTCCTTTTGGGGCCAACGTCCTGACTTTC
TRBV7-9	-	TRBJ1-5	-	CASSLDLRPQHF	TGTGCCAGCAGTTTGGACCTGCGGCCCCAGCATTTT
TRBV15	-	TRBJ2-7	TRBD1	CATSPDRADLREQYF	TGTGCCACCAGCCCCGACAGGGCAGACCTCCGCGAGCAGTACTTC
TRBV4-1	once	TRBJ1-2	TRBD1	CASSQAGGANYGYTF	TGCGCCAGCAGCCAAGCAGGGGGAGCTAACTATGGCTACACCTTC
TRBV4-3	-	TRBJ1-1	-	CASSPDRENTEAFF	TGCGCCAGCAGCCCGGACAGAGAGAACACTGAAGCTTTCTTT
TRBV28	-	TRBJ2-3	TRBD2	CASSLTPGLAGDTQYF	TGTGCCAGCAGTTTAACCCCGGGACTAGCAGGTGATACGCAGTATTTT
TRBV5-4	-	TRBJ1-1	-	CASSLYPANTEAFF	TGTGCCAGCAGCTTGTATCCTGCCAACACTGAAGCTTTCTTT
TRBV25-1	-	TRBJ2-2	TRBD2	CASSGGLAGTGELFF	TGTGCCAGCAGTGGGGGACTAGCCGGGACCGGGGAGCTGTTTTTT
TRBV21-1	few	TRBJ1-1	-	CARYGGGTEAFF	TGTGCCAGATACGGTGGAGGTACTGAAGCTTTCTTT
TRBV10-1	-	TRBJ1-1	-	CASSESGIGTEAFF	TGCGCCAGCAGTGAGTCGGGAATCGGGACTGAAGCTTTCTTT
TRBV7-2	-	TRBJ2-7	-	CASTPGPSSYEQYF	TGTGCCAGCACCCCGGGGCCGAGCTCCTACGAGCAGTACTTC
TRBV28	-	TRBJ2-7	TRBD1	CASTSIRQGITHEQYF	TGTGCCAGCACGTCAATTCGACAGGGGATCACCCACGAGCAGTACTTC
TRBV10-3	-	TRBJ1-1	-	CAISDWQGVWDTEAFF	TGTGCCATCAGTGATTGGCAGGGTGTTTGGGACACTGAAGCTTTCTTT
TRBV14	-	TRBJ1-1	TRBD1	CASSQTRQGTEAFF	TGTGCCAGCAGCCAGACCCGACAGGGGACTGAAGCTTTCTTT
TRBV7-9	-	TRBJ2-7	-	CASSLAVAKADSYEQYF	TGTGCCAGCAGCTTAGCGGTGGCCAAAGCTGATTCCTACGAGCAGTACTTC
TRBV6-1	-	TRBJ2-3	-	CASSEPGQSDTQYF	TGTGCCAGCAGTGAACCCGGTCAATCAGATACGCAGTATTTT
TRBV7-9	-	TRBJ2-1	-	CASSLTSSYNEQFF	TGTGCCAGCAGCTTAACGTCCAGTTACAATGAGCAGTTCTTC
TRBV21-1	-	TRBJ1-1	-	CASSRQTGSSAEAFF	TGTGCCAGCAGCAGACAGACAGGGTCCTCCGCTGAAGCTTTCTTT
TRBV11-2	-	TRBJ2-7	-	CASSAAAGAPYEQYF	TGTGCCAGCAGCGCCGCAGCAGGCGCACCCTACGAGCAGTACTTC
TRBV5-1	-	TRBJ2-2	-	CASSLLGRGTGELFF	TGCGCCAGCAGCTTGTTAGGCAGGGGTACCGGGGAGCTGTTTTTT
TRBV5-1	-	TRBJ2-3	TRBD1	CASSVTGSRTDTQYF	TGCGCCAGCAGCGTGACAGGGAGTAGGACAGATACGCAGTATTTT
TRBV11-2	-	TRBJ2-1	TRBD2	CASSSSSSIAGSYNEQFF	TGTGCCAGCAGCTCCTCGTCCTCTATAGCGGGGAGCTACAATGAGCAGTTCTTC
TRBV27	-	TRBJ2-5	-	CASSLSNRVETQYF	TGTGCCAGCAGTTTATCGAACAGGGTTGAGACCCAGTACTTC
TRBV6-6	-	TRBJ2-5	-	CASSYGLQETQYF	TGTGCCAGCAGTTATGGGTTACAAGAGACCCAGTACTTC
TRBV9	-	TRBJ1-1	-	CASSVGEGAEAFF	TGTGCCAGCAGCGTAGGGGAGGGGGCTGAAGCTTTCTTT
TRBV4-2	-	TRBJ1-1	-	CASSPRQAGNTEAFF	TGTGCCAGCAGCCCCAGACAGGCCGGTAACACTGAAGCTTTCTTT